The subject of this entry is one TCR beta chain. Original analysis: Amplification with reference gene primers provided the estimates of nucleated cell counts. Some clones are missing from TCRdb's copy, which holds only in-frame ones; the method was immunoSEQ multiplex PCR. Clonal size and the V and J genes are those of that table, whereas D and trimming came from the DNA. The sample has around 100,000 clones; 84% are singletons. The sample is drawn from a study of blood T cell repertoires in COVID-19. Turning to the study itself: T cells, B-cell-depleted T cells, or PBMCs supplied cDNA or gDNA.

This CDR3 is 16 amino acids long. Germline V gene lookup returns CDR1 SGHAT and CDR2 FQNNGV. V lost 5 bases to trimming and J lost 2 bases; unmatched junction nucleotides: 4. Sequences were obtained from peripheral blood. This chain connects TRBV11-2 to TRBJ2-1, with TRBD2 matching over 12 bases. This receptor was obtained from a human donor in a cohort sampled during active COVID-19. CDR3 sequence reads: CASSARLAGAYNEQFF. Written as DNA, the CDR3 is TGTGCCAGCAGCGCAAGACTAGCGGGGGCCTACAATGAGCAGTTCTTC.